Listed below are T cell receptor beta chains from one sample, sequenced in a study of T cells in localized non-small cell lung cancer. TCRdb keeps only in-frame clones here, not all; method: immunoSEQ multiplex PCR. The sample records fewer than 30,000 clones, about 80% being singletons. Sequencing was performed on peripheral blood mononuclear cells, taken before any cancer treatment. The receptors stem from a man aged 35 to 70 with stage III lung adenocarcinoma. CDR3s include the opening cysteine and the closing phenylalanine or tryptophan. Fields, in order: clone size, D gene, V gene, J gene, CDR3 protein, CDR3 DNA. The D gene is left open where the match is weak. Size values are once, few and many counts, or a class for expanded clones, and some rows have none.

clone_size: few; d_call: TRBD2; v_call: TRBV10-1; j_call: TRBJ2-1; cdr3_aa: CASSGPGLAGANEQFF; cdr3_nt: TGCGCCAGCAGTGGCCCCGGACTAGCGGGAGCTAATGAGCAGTTCTTC
clone_size: .; d_call: .; v_call: TRBV10-3; j_call: TRBJ1-1; cdr3_aa: CATGLGGFTEAFF; cdr3_nt: TGTGCCACAGGCCTGGGGGGCTTTACTGAAGCTTTCTTT
clone_size: .; d_call: .; v_call: TRBV14; j_call: TRBJ2-5; cdr3_aa: CASSLKRLSGTQYF; cdr3_nt: TGTGCCAGCAGCCTTAAACGGCTTTCGGGGACCCAGTACTTC
clone_size: .; d_call: TRBD1; v_call: TRBV5-1; j_call: TRBJ2-5; cdr3_aa: CASSSGQQETQYF; cdr3_nt: TGCGCCAGCAGCTCGGGACAGCAAGAGACCCAGTACTTC
clone_size: .; d_call: TRBD2; v_call: TRBV7-9; j_call: TRBJ2-5; cdr3_aa: CASRPLAGAETQYF; cdr3_nt: TGTGCCAGCAGACCGCTAGCGGGGGCAGAGACCCAGTACTTC
clone_size: .; d_call: TRBD1; v_call: TRBV15; j_call: TRBJ2-7; cdr3_aa: CATSRGGQGSSYEQYF; cdr3_nt: TGTGCCACCAGCAGAGGGGGACAGGGCAGCTCCTACGAGCAGTACTTC
clone_size: .; d_call: TRBD1; v_call: TRBV11-2; j_call: TRBJ1-2; cdr3_aa: CASSSGTDYYGYTF; cdr3_nt: TGTGCCAGCAGCTCAGGGACAGATTACTATGGCTACACCTTC
clone_size: .; d_call: TRBD1; v_call: TRBV6-4; j_call: TRBJ1-2; cdr3_aa: CASSPGQGSYGYTF; cdr3_nt: TGTGCCAGCAGTCCGGGACAGGGGAGCTATGGCTACACCTTC
clone_size: .; d_call: .; v_call: TRBV4-1; j_call: TRBJ2-1; cdr3_aa: CASSQLGGYTDNEQFF; cdr3_nt: TGCGCCAGCAGCCAATTGGGGGGCTACACTGACAATGAGCAGTTCTTC
clone_size: once; d_call: TRBD2; v_call: TRBV19; j_call: TRBJ2-6; cdr3_aa: CATRMGRDRRSGANVLTF; cdr3_nt: TGTGCCACCAGGATGGGGAGGGATCGTCGGTCTGGGGCCAACGTCCTGACTTTC
clone_size: .; d_call: .; v_call: TRBV11-2; j_call: TRBJ2-1; cdr3_aa: CASSPKRNSYNEQFF; cdr3_nt: TGTGCCAGCAGCCCCAAGCGGAACTCCTACAATGAGCAGTTCTTC
clone_size: .; d_call: .; v_call: TRBV2; j_call: TRBJ1-2; cdr3_aa: CASSEKGARGYGYTF; cdr3_nt: TGTGCCAGCAGTGAAAAGGGTGCCAGGGGCTATGGCTACACCTTC
clone_size: .; d_call: TRBD1; v_call: TRBV28; j_call: TRBJ1-1; cdr3_aa: CASRTRDRSLAEAFF; cdr3_nt: TGTGCCAGCAGGACTAGGGACAGGTCCCTAGCTGAAGCTTTCTTT
clone_size: .; d_call: .; v_call: TRBV6-5; j_call: TRBJ2-3; cdr3_aa: CASSYSYVGADTQYF; cdr3_nt: TGTGCCAGCAGTTACTCTTATGTAGGGGCAGATACGCAGTATTTT
clone_size: .; d_call: .; v_call: TRBV5-1; j_call: TRBJ1-2; cdr3_aa: CASSLGVRGNYGYTF; cdr3_nt: TGCGCCAGCAGCTTGGGGGTGAGGGGTAACTATGGCTACACCTTC
clone_size: .; d_call: TRBD1; v_call: TRBV7-9; j_call: TRBJ2-7; cdr3_aa: CASSSDRAPSKQYF; cdr3_nt: TGTGCCAGCAGCTCCGACAGGGCTCCAAGCAAGCAGTACTTC
clone_size: .; d_call: .; v_call: TRBV5-4; j_call: TRBJ2-3; cdr3_aa: CASSLGAGWSTDTQYF; cdr3_nt: TGTGCCAGCAGCTTGGGGGCAGGTTGGAGCACAGATACGCAGTATTTT
clone_size: few; d_call: .; v_call: TRBV29-1; j_call: TRBJ1-3; cdr3_aa: CSVREARSGNTIYF; cdr3_nt: TGCAGCGTAAGAGAGGCCCGCTCTGGAAACACCATATATTTT
clone_size: .; d_call: .; v_call: TRBV7-9; j_call: TRBJ1-1; cdr3_aa: CASSLGLPRNTEAFF; cdr3_nt: TGTGCCAGCAGCTTAGGCCTGCCTCGGAACACTGAAGCTTTCTTT
clone_size: few; d_call: .; v_call: TRBV11-2; j_call: TRBJ2-2; cdr3_aa: CASSYRRQRNTGELFF; cdr3_nt: TGTGCCAGCAGCTACCGCCGACAGAGGAACACCGGGGAGCTGTTTTTT
clone_size: .; d_call: .; v_call: TRBV5-1; j_call: TRBJ2-1; cdr3_aa: CASSPGPGKEQFF; cdr3_nt: TGCGCCAGCAGCCCGGGGCCAGGGAAGGAGCAGTTCTTC
clone_size: .; d_call: TRBD2; v_call: TRBV4-1; j_call: TRBJ2-1; cdr3_aa: CASSRFFTAGVNEQFF; cdr3_nt: TGCGCCAGCAGCCGTTTCTTCACGGCGGGGGTAAATGAGCAGTTCTTC
clone_size: .; d_call: TRBD1; v_call: TRBV19; j_call: TRBJ1-4; cdr3_aa: CASSKTGIYEKLFF; cdr3_nt: TGTGCCAGTAGTAAGACAGGGATCTACGAAAAACTGTTTTTT
clone_size: .; d_call: .; v_call: TRBV5-1; j_call: TRBJ2-6; cdr3_aa: CASTRDSGANVLTF; cdr3_nt: TGCGCCAGCACCCGGGACTCTGGGGCCAACGTCCTGACTTTC
clone_size: .; d_call: .; v_call: TRBV6-5; j_call: TRBJ2-1; cdr3_aa: CASSPSLGSNEQFF; cdr3_nt: TGTGCCAGCAGCCCAAGCCTAGGGTCTAATGAGCAGTTCTTC
clone_size: .; d_call: TRBD1; v_call: TRBV28; j_call: TRBJ2-7; cdr3_aa: CASRPTGAIYEQYF; cdr3_nt: TGTGCCAGCAGACCAACAGGGGCTATCTACGAGCAGTACTTC
clone_size: .; d_call: .; v_call: TRBV28; j_call: TRBJ2-2; cdr3_aa: CASSLYQTYTGELFF; cdr3_nt: TGTGCCAGCAGTTTATACCAGACCTACACCGGGGAGCTGTTTTTT
clone_size: .; d_call: TRBD2; v_call: TRBV11-3; j_call: TRBJ2-1; cdr3_aa: CASSLDGLANNEQFF; cdr3_nt: TGTGCCAGCAGCTTAGACGGACTAGCCAACAATGAGCAGTTCTTC
clone_size: few; d_call: .; v_call: TRBV19; j_call: TRBJ1-1; cdr3_aa: CASRKLNTEAFF; cdr3_nt: TGTGCCAGTAGAAAATTGAACACTGAAGCTTTCTTT
clone_size: .; d_call: .; v_call: TRBV19; j_call: TRBJ2-5; cdr3_aa: CASSIEAFQETQYF; cdr3_nt: TGTGCCAGTAGTATAGAGGCCTTCCAAGAGACCCAGTACTTC
clone_size: few; d_call: .; v_call: TRBV10-3; j_call: TRBJ2-5; cdr3_aa: CAISDQGRSQETQYF; cdr3_nt: TGTGCCATCAGTGACCAGGGACGCTCACAAGAGACCCAGTACTTC
clone_size: few; d_call: .; v_call: TRBV21-1; j_call: TRBJ2-7; cdr3_aa: CASSQHPEVGTYEQYF; cdr3_nt: TGTGCCAGCAGCCAACATCCGGAGGTGGGGACCTACGAGCAGTACTTC
clone_size: few; d_call: .; v_call: TRBV9; j_call: TRBJ2-2; cdr3_aa: CASSFQEQSTGELFF; cdr3_nt: TGTGCCAGCAGCTTCCAGGAACAGAGCACCGGGGAGCTGTTTTTT
clone_size: .; d_call: .; v_call: TRBV10-1; j_call: TRBJ1-1; cdr3_aa: CASSPTAGSGAFF; cdr3_nt: TGCGCCAGCAGTCCGACGGCGGGGTCCGGGGCTTTCTTT
clone_size: .; d_call: .; v_call: TRBV6-6; j_call: TRBJ1-2; cdr3_aa: CASRPGRGGYGYTF; cdr3_nt: TGTGCCAGCAGGCCGGGACGCGGGGGCTATGGCTACACCTTC
clone_size: .; d_call: .; v_call: TRBV25-1; j_call: TRBJ2-1; cdr3_aa: CASSEYRAWDNEQFF; cdr3_nt: TGTGCCAGCAGTGAATACAGGGCCTGGGACAATGAGCAGTTCTTC
clone_size: .; d_call: TRBD2; v_call: TRBV28; j_call: TRBJ2-2; cdr3_aa: CASSLFTGGPKGELFF; cdr3_nt: TGTGCCAGCAGTTTATTTACGGGAGGGCCGAAAGGGGAGCTGTTTTTT
clone_size: .; d_call: TRBD1; v_call: TRBV28; j_call: TRBJ1-6; cdr3_aa: CASSLGDRSFKDSPLHF; cdr3_nt: TGTGCCAGCAGTTTAGGGGACAGGTCTTTTAAGGATTCACCCCTCCACTTT
clone_size: .; d_call: .; v_call: TRBV4-1; j_call: TRBJ2-1; cdr3_aa: CASSPPVLAPNSYNEQFF; cdr3_nt: TGCGCCAGCAGCCCCCCCGTCCTAGCGCCTAACTCCTACAATGAGCAGTTCTTC
clone_size: .; d_call: .; v_call: TRBV6-5; j_call: TRBJ1-4; cdr3_aa: CASRPQWGTNEKLFF; cdr3_nt: TGTGCCAGCAGGCCCCAATGGGGAACTAATGAAAAACTGTTTTTT
clone_size: .; d_call: .; v_call: TRBV18; j_call: TRBJ1-3; cdr3_aa: CASSPGSNGNTIYF; cdr3_nt: TGTGCCAGCTCACCGGGGAGTAATGGAAACACCATATATTTT
clone_size: .; d_call: .; v_call: TRBV20-1; j_call: TRBJ1-2; cdr3_aa: CSATGAPGYTF; cdr3_nt: TGCAGTGCTACAGGGGCTCCAGGCTACACCTTC
clone_size: .; d_call: TRBD1; v_call: TRBV15; j_call: TRBJ2-3; cdr3_aa: CATSGQGKSTDTQYF; cdr3_nt: TGTGCCACCAGCGGACAGGGGAAAAGCACAGATACGCAGTATTTT
clone_size: .; d_call: .; v_call: TRBV7-8; j_call: TRBJ1-5; cdr3_aa: CASSLVGGWGNQPQHF; cdr3_nt: TGTGCCAGCAGCTTAGTTGGAGGGTGGGGCAATCAGCCCCAGCATTTT